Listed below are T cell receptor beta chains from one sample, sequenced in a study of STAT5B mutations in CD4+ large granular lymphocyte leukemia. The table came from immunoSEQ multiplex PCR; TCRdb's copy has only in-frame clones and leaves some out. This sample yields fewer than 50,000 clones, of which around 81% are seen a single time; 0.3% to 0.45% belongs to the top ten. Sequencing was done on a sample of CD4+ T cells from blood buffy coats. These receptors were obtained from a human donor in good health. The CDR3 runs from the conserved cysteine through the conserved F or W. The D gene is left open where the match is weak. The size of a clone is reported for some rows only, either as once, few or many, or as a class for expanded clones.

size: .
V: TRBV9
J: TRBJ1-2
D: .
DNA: TGTGCCAGCAGTGTTACAGGGTCTAACTATGGCTACACCTTC
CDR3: CASSVTGSNYGYTF

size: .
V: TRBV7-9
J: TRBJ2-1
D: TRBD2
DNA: TGTGCCAGCAGCTCTCGGACTAGCGGGAGGGCCTTCAATGAGCAGTTCTTC
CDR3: CASSSRTSGRAFNEQFF

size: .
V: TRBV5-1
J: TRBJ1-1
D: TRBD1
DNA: TGCGCCAGCAGCAGGGACAGGGGTTACACTGAAGCTTTCTTT
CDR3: CASSRDRGYTEAFF

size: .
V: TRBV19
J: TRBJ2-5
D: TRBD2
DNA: TGTGCCAGTAGCCGCGAGACTAGCGGGAGCAAGACCCAGTACTTC
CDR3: CASSRETSGSKTQYF

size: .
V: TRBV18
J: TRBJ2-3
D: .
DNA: TGTGCCAGCTCACCTTTCGAGGGGGGTTACACAGATACGCAGTATTTT
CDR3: CASSPFEGGYTDTQYF

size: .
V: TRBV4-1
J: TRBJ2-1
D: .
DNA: TGCGCCAGCAGCTCCCAGGGGGCTAGCGGGAATCAGTTCTTC
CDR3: CASSSQGASGNQFF

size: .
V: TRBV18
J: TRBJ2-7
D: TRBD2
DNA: TGTGCCAGCTCGAGTGGGACTAGCGGGATTAACGAGCAGTACTTC
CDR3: CASSSGTSGINEQYF

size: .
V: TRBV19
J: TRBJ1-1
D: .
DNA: TGTGCCAGTAGTATTTACACTGAAGCTTTCTTT
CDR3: CASSIYTEAFF

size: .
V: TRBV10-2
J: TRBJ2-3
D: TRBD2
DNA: TGCGCCAGCACGGGAGGGGCGGGAGACGGGACAGATACGCAGTATTTT
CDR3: CASTGGAGDGTDTQYF

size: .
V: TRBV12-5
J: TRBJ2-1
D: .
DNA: TGTGCTAGTGGTTTGGAGAGGGGGGCCCAGTTCTTC
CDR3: CASGLERGAQFF

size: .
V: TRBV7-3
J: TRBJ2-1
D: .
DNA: TGTGCCAGCAGCTTAACGTTAAGCGTTTACAATGAGCAGTTCTTC
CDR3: CASSLTLSVYNEQFF

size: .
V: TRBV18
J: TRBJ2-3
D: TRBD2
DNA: TGTGCCAGCTCACCGGCAGAGGGGACTAGGCGCACAGATACGCAGTATTTT
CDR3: CASSPAEGTRRTDTQYF

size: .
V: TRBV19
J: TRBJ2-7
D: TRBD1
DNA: TGTGCCAGTAGTACTGGGGACAGGTCCCTCCCTCTCTCCTACGAGCAGTACTTC
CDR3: CASSTGDRSLPLSYEQYF

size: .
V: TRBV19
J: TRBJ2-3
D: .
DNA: TGTGCCAGTAGTTCCGTCCCGGGACACGCTAGCACAGATACGCAGTATTTT
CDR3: CASSSVPGHASTDTQYF

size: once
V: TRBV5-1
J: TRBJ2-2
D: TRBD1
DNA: TGCGCCAGCAGCTTCACAGGGGGCACCGGGGAGCTGTTTTTT
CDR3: CASSFTGGTGELFF

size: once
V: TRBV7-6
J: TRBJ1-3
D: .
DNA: TGTGCCAGCAGCGATCCAACAGGTGACTCTGGAAACACCATATATTTT
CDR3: CASSDPTGDSGNTIYF

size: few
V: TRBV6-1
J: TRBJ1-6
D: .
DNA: TGTGCCTCGGGGGCGGATTATAATTCACCCCTCCACTTT
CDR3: CASGADYNSPLHF

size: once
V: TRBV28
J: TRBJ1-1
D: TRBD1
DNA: TGTGCCAGCACCTTGCCAGGGGGGCTGGAAGCTTTCTTT
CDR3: CASTLPGGLEAFF

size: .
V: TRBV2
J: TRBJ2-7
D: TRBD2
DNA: TGTGCCAGCAGTAGACTAGCGGGGGGGCAATCCTACGAGCAGTACTTC
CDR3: CASSRLAGGQSYEQYF

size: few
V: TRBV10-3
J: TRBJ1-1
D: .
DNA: TGTGCCATCAGGGAGGGGGAGGACACTGAAGCTTTCTTT
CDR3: CAIREGEDTEAFF

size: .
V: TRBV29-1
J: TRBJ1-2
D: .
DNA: TGCAGCGTTGATCACGTGGGGCTCTATGGCTACACCTTC
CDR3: CSVDHVGLYGYTF

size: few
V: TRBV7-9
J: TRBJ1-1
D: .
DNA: TGTGCCAGCAGCTTCAGGGAGGGAACTGAAGCTTTCTTT
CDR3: CASSFREGTEAFF

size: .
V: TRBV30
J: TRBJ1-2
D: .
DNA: TGTGCCTGGGCCCACCCCCGCAGGGCCCTTAACTATGGCTACACCTTC
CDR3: CAWAHPRRALNYGYTF

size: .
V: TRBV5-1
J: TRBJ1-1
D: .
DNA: TGCGCCAGCAGCTTGCGGGGGAGTGACACTGAAGCTTTCTTT
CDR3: CASSLRGSDTEAFF

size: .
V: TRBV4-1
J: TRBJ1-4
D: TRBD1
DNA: TGCGCCAGCAGCCAAGCATGGACAGGGGGGGAAAAACTGTTTTTT
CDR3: CASSQAWTGGEKLFF

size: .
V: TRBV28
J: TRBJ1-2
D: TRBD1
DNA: TGTGCCAGCCGTACCCCGAGGGGACAGGGGAACTATGGCTACACCTTC
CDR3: CASRTPRGQGNYGYTF

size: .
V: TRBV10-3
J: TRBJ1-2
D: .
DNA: TGTGCCACTCGGATGCAGGTTGGGAACTATGGCTACACCTTC
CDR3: CATRMQVGNYGYTF

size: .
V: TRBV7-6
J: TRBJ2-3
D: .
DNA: TGTGCCAGCAGCTTTAACCCCACAGATACGCAGTATTTT
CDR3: CASSFNPTDTQYF

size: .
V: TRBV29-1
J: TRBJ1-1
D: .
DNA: TGCAGCGTTGAAGAACCCCGGGGGGTGACTGAAGCTTTCTTT
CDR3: CSVEEPRGVTEAFF

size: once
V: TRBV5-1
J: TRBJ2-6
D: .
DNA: TGCGCCAGCAGCTTGGGGTCTGGGGCCAACGTCCTGACTTTC
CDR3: CASSLGSGANVLTF

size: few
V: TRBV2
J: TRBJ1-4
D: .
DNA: TGTGCCAGCAGCTCACAGGGCGTCCGGGAAAAACTGTTTTTT
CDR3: CASSSQGVREKLFF

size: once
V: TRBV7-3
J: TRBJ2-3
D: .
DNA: TGTGCCAGCAGCTTCCGACAAACAGATACGCAGTATTTT
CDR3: CASSFRQTDTQYF

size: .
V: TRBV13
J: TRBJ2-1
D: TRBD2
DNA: TGTGCCAGCAGCGGAGGGACTAGCGGGAAACGCCTTCGTGAGCAGTTCTTC
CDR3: CASSGGTSGKRLREQFF

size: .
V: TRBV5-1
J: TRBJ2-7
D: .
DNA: TGCGCCAGCAGCAGCTCCCGGAGCTACCCTACTCACGAGCAGTACTTC
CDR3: CASSSSRSYPTHEQYF

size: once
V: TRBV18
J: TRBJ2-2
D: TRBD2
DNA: TGTGCCAGCTCACCCTTAGCGGGGCACACCGGGGAGCTGTTTTTT
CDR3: CASSPLAGHTGELFF

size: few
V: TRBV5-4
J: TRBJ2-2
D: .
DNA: TGTGCCAGCAGCTTAGCCGGGACGGCCACCGGGGAGCTGTTTTTT
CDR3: CASSLAGTATGELFF

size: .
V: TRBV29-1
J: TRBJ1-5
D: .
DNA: TGCAGCGTTGACATAAGTCAGCCCCAGCATTTT
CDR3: CSVDISQPQHF

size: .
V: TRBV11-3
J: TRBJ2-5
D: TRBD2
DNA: TGTGCCAGCAGCTCGATTTGGGGGGAGATTGGGGGGGTCCAAGAGACCCAGTACTTC
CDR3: CASSSIWGEIGGVQETQYF

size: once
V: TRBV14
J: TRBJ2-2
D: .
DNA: TGTGCCAGCAGCCCCCTCAGGGACGCCGGGGAGCTGTTTTTT
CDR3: CASSPLRDAGELFF

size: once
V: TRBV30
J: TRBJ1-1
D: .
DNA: TGTGCCTGGATAAAACAGATTTTGCACACTGAAGCTTTCTTT
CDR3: CAWIKQILHTEAFF

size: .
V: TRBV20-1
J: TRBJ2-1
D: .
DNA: TGCAGTGCTAGAGATCTAGGGGAGCAGTTCTTC
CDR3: CSARDLGEQFF

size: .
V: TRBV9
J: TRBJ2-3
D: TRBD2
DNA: TGTGCCAGCAGCGTGACTAGCGGGAGGAGTTGGGGCACAGATACGCAGTATTTT
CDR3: CASSVTSGRSWGTDTQYF

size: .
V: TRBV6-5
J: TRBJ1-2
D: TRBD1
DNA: TGTGCCAGCAGTTGGAAGACAGGGGTGGGCTATGGCTACACCTTC
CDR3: CASSWKTGVGYGYTF

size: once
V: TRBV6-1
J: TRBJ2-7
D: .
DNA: TGTGCCAGCAGTGTGACAGTATCCTACGAGCAGTACTTC
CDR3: CASSVTVSYEQYF

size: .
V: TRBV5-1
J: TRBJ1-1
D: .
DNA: TGCGCCAGCAGCTTGGCGCGCGGAGGGGGAGCGAACACTGAAGCTTTCTTT
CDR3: CASSLARGGGANTEAFF

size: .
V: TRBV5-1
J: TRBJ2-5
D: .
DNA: TGCGCCAGCAGCTTGGACCCCGGGGCCCAAGAGACCCAGTACTTC
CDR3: CASSLDPGAQETQYF

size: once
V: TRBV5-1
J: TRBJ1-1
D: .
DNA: TGCGCCAGCAGCTTGGGGGTGCAGGGACGGTCTGAAGCTTTCTTT
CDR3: CASSLGVQGRSEAFF

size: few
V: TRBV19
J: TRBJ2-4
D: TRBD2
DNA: TGTGCCAGTAGTATTTTTTCTAGCGGGAGTCAAAACATTCAGTACTTC
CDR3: CASSIFSSGSQNIQYF

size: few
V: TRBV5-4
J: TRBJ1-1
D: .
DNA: TGTGCCAGCAGCTCCCCTCTGGGTGGATCTGAAGCTTTCTTT
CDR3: CASSSPLGGSEAFF

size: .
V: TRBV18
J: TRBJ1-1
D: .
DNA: TGTGCCAGCTCCCCCTTCGAAGAGGAAGCTTTCTTT
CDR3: CASSPFEEEAFF